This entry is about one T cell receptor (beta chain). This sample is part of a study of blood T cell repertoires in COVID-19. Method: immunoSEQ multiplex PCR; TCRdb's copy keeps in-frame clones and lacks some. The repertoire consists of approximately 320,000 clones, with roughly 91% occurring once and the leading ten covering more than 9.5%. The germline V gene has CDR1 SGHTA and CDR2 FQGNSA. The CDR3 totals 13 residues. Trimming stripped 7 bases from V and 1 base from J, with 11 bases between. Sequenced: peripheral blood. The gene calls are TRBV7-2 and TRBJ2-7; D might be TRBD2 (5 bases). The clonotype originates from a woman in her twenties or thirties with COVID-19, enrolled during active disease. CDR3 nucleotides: TGTGCCAGCACCCCGCGGAGGTCCTACGAGCAGTACTTC. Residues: CASTPRRSYEQYF.